The rows below give T cell receptor beta chains drawn from one sample of a study of vaccination effects on CD4 cells after COVID-19. These receptors' targets are unknown. TCRdb's table, derived via immunoSEQ multiplex PCR, lists solely in-frame clones and lacks some. The sample includes 11,000 to 15,000 clones, less than 85% seen only once; the top ten take roughly 17%. The source material was CD4+ T cells from PBMCs cultured with SARS-CoV-2 spike peptides, sampled after COVID-19 vaccination. The receptors shown here come from a human donor who had a prior SARS-CoV-2 infection. Each CDR3 is given with its conserved first and last residue. Each record gives: V gene, D gene, CDR3 length, clone size, J gene, CDR3 DNA, CDR3 protein. A D gene is named only where the DNA matches it firmly. Rows may omit the clone size; those that give it use once, few, many or a size class.

>TRBV19|-|14|-|TRBJ1-5
TGTGCCAGTCAAGATTTGCGTGGCAATCAGCCCCAGCATTTT
CASQDLRGNQPQHF
>TRBV11-3|-|15|-|TRBJ2-3
TGTGCCAGCAGCTACCTAGCTTCTAGCACAGATACGCAGTATTTT
CASSYLASSTDTQYF
>TRBV27|-|17|once|TRBJ2-7
TGTGCCAGCAGTCTCCCCGGAGGGCAGGGGTTACCCTACGAGCAGTACTTC
CASSLPGGQGLPYEQYF
>TRBV6-2/TRBV6-3|-|16|-|TRBJ2-7
TGTGCCAGCAGTTACTCCGACCCTCGGTCCTCCTACGAGCAGTACTTC
CASSYSDPRSSYEQYF
>TRBV7-2|-|15|-|TRBJ2-5
TGTGCCAGCAGCCCCCGGAGGACCCAGCCGGAGACCCAGTACTTC
CASSPRRTQPETQYF
>TRBV2|TRBD1|12|-|TRBJ1-4
TGTGCCAGCAAGGACAGGGGTGAAAAACTGTTTTTT
CASKDRGEKLFF
>TRBV27|-|16|-|TRBJ2-7
TGTGCCAGCAGTTTATCGTTTGCAGGGACCTCCTACGAGCAGTACTTC
CASSLSFAGTSYEQYF
>TRBV2|-|15|few|TRBJ2-1
TGTGCCAGCAGAGGGGGACGCCCGACATACGCTGAGCAGTTCTTC
CASRGGRPTYAEQFF
>TRBV7-9|-|17|-|TRBJ1-1
TGTGCCAGCAGCTTAATTCCAGGGAGTGGGGCGAACACTGAAGCTTTCTTT
CASSLIPGSGANTEAFF
>TRBV5-5|-|14|-|TRBJ1-4
TGTGCCAGCAGCCACACAGGGTTTCATGAAAAACTGTTTTTT
CASSHTGFHEKLFF
>TRBV29-1|TRBD1|13|-|TRBJ1-5
TGCAGCGTGAGGGACAGCGTAATCAGCCCCCAGCATTTT
CSVRDSVISPQHF
>TRBV7-2|-|16|-|TRBJ2-2
TGTGCCAGCAACTGGGGGGGGACAGATCACACCGGGGAGCTGTTTTTT
CASNWGGTDHTGELFF
>TRBV5-1|-|15|-|TRBJ1-1
TGCGCCAGCAGCTTGGCAGGGGTGGGGAACACTGAAGCTTTCTTT
CASSLAGVGNTEAFF
>TRBV5-4|-|15|-|TRBJ1-6
TGTGCCAGCAGCCCCGGGTGGGGGGATAATTCACCCCTCCACTTT
CASSPGWGDNSPLHF
>TRBV3-1/TRBV3-2|-|14|-|TRBJ1-2
TGTGCCAGCAGCCATCGGGGGGGTATCTATGGCTACACCTTC
CASSHRGGIYGYTF
>TRBV6-5|-|15|-|TRBJ1-1
TGTGCCAGCACTGCCAATCCCCCCGGGCCGAGGGATGCTTTCTTT
CASTANPPGPRDAFF
>TRBV5-4|-|15|-|TRBJ1-3
TGTGCCAGCAGCTCCGGGCCGAGCTCTGGAAACACCATATATTTT
CASSSGPSSGNTIYF
>TRBV5-1|TRBD1|16|-|TRBJ1-1
TGCGCCAGCAGCAAAACCGGACAGGGGATGAACACTGAAGCTTTCTTT
CASSKTGQGMNTEAFF
>TRBV19|-|15|-|TRBJ1-4
TGTGCCAGTAGTATCTTGGGACGACCTAATGAAAAACTGTTTTTT
CASSILGRPNEKLFF
>TRBV14|TRBD1|17|-|TRBJ1-1
TGTGCCAGCAGCCTCGGGACAGGAAGTATTGCGGGCACTGAAGCTTTCTTT
CASSLGTGSIAGTEAFF
>TRBV7-8|TRBD2|13|-|TRBJ2-1
TGTGCCAGCAGCAAACTACTAGCGGGTCCGGGGTTCTTC
CASSKLLAGPGFF
>TRBV6-2/TRBV6-3|-|15|few|TRBJ2-1
TGTGCCAGCAGTCTACTAGGTGTCTCCTACAATGAGCAGTTCTTC
CASSLLGVSYNEQFF
>TRBV18|-|15|-|TRBJ2-3
TGTGCCAGCTCAAGCATTCTCGGGAACACAGATACGCAGTATTTT
CASSSILGNTDTQYF
>TRBV6-1|-|16|-|TRBJ1-6
TGTGCCAGCAGTGATATCCAGGGGTCCTATAATTCACCCCTCCACTTT
CASSDIQGSYNSPLHF
>TRBV5-8|TRBD1|15|-|TRBJ2-2
TGTGCCAGCAGCCGGACAGGGCTTTACACCGGGGAGCTGTTTTTT
CASSRTGLYTGELFF
>TRBV7-3|TRBD2|15|once|TRBJ2-1
TGTGCCAGCAGCTTAACGATCGGGGGGAGAGATGAGCAGTTCTTC
CASSLTIGGRDEQFF
>TRBV7-2|-|14|-|TRBJ2-7
TGTGCCAGCAGCTTAAGGACTGGGGGGGCCGAACAGTACTTC
CASSLRTGGAEQYF
>TRBV4-3|TRBD1|16|-|TRBJ2-7
TGCGCCAGCAGCCAAAATCTGCGGGACAGGTTTGAAGAGCAGTACTTC
CASSQNLRDRFEEQYF
>TRBV2|TRBD1|14|-|TRBJ1-1
TGTGCCAGCAGCCCCTACACAGGGGTGACTGAAGCTTTCTTT
CASSPYTGVTEAFF
>TRBV4-1|-|14|few|TRBJ1-2
TGCGCCAGCAGCCAGAGGGGAGACAGCTATGGCTACACCTTC
CASSQRGDSYGYTF
>TRBV3-1/TRBV3-2|-|16|-|TRBJ2-1
TGTGCCAGCAGCCAAGATGGAGGAGGCTCCTACAATGAGCAGTTCTTC
CASSQDGGGSYNEQFF
>TRBV19|TRBD1|14|-|TRBJ1-5
TGTGCCAGTAGTACCCAGGGGGCGTACCAGCCCCAGCATTTT
CASSTQGAYQPQHF
>TRBV7-2|TRBD2|15|once|TRBJ2-1
TGTGCCAGCAGCTTAGTGCGCGGGGGGAACAATGAGCAGTTCTTC
CASSLVRGGNNEQFF
>TRBV7-3|TRBD2|15|-|TRBJ2-5
TGTGCCAGCAGCCCTGAAAGCGGGCCCTCGGGGGGCCAGTACTTC
CASSPESGPSGGQYF
>TRBV2|-|13|-|TRBJ2-7
TGTGCCAGCAGTGAAGAAGTGGACCAGGGGCAGAACTTC
CASSEEVDQGQNF
>TRBV2|-|13|-|TRBJ2-1
TGTGCCAGCAACAGCGCAGAAAACAATGAGCAGTTCTTC
CASNSAENNEQFF
>TRBV5-1|TRBD1|17|-|TRBJ2-7
TGCGCCAGCAGCTCGGGGGGACAGGGGAGCTACTCCTACGAGCAGTACTTC
CASSSGGQGSYSYEQYF
>TRBV19|TRBD1|14|-|TRBJ1-5
TGTGCCAGTACCCCGGGACAGCAGCTAGGGCCCCAGCATTTT
CASTPGQQLGPQHF
>TRBV2|-|16|once|TRBJ1-2
TGTGCCAGCAGGGTGGGGACTTTAGTGTGGGACTATGGCTACACCTTC
CASRVGTLVWDYGYTF
>TRBV11-1|-|13|-|TRBJ2-7
TGTGCCAGCAGCAAGGACAGATCCTACGAGCAGTACTTC
CASSKDRSYEQYF
>TRBV7-9|-|13|-|TRBJ1-1
TGTGCCAGCAGCTTTGTTGAGAACACTGAAGCTTTCTTT
CASSFVENTEAFF
>TRBV6-5|-|15|-|TRBJ1-1
TGTGCCAGCAGACCTAGGACAGATGTGAACACTGAAGCTTTCTTT
CASRPRTDVNTEAFF
>TRBV6-1|-|15|few|TRBJ2-7
TGTGCCAGCAGTGAAGGTGCAGGGTGGTCAAGCGAGCAGTACTTC
CASSEGAGWSSEQYF